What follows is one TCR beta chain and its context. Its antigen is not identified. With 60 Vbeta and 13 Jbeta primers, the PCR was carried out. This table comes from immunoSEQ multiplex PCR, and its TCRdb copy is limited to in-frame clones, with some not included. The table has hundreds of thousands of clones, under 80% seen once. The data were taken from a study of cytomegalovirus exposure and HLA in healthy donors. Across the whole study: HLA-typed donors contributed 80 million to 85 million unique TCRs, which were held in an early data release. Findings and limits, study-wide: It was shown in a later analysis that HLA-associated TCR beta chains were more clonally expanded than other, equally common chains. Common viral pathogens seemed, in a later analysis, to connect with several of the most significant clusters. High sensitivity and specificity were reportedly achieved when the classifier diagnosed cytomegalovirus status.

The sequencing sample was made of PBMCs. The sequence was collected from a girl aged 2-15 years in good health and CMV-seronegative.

The CDR3 DNA reads as TGTGCCAGCAGTCCCCCGACAGTGTCCGAGCAGTACTTC. This translates into CASSPPTVSEQYF. The rearrangement joins TRBV7-9 to TRBJ2-7; D possibly corresponds to TRBD1 (5 bases). The CDR3 spans 13 residues. Germline V gene sequence: CDR1 SEHNR, CDR2 FQNEAQ (reference sequence). V lost 6 bases and J 6 bases, leaving 15 bases between the germline ends. Full variable domain (missing parts from reference TRBV7-9 and TRBJ2-7): DTGVSQNPRHKITKRGQNVTFRCDPISEHNRLYWYRQTLGQGPEFLTYFQNEAQLEKSRLLSDRFSAERPKGSFSTLEIQRTEQGDSAMYLCASSPPTVSEQYFGPGTRLTVT.